The rows below give T cell receptor beta chains drawn from one sample of a study of T cell clonotyping in hematopoietic cell transplantation. The method was immunoSEQ multiplex PCR; TCRdb's version includes in-frame clones alone and lacks a portion of them. The data contain just under 7,500 clones, about 96% of them singletons. Sequencing was performed on PBMCs, taken 30 days after allogeneic stem cell transplant. The receptors stem from a male patient aged 40 to 55 who had an allogeneic stem cell transplant from a related donor, so the T cells may come from the graft donor. Some clones in this sample may be carry-over from other donors' samples. CDR3s leave out the opening cysteine and the closing phenylalanine or tryptophan.

V: TRBV2; CDR3: ASRADSNTEAF
V: TRBV4-1; CDR3: ASREGQGTLEAF
V: TRBV28; CDR3: ASSLPSLAGGTDTQY
V: TRBV19; CDR3: ASTTGYGYT
V: TRBV2; CDR3: ASNPGQGYGYT
V: TRBV9; CDR3: ASSVGAGYSTDTQY
V: TRBV5-1; CDR3: ASSTGTANYEQY
V: TRBV5-4; CDR3: ASSRGGGTYEQY
V: TRBV27; CDR3: ASSRPNTGSFYEQY
V: TRBV5-4; CDR3: ASSSGTSGTYEQY
V: TRBV5-5; CDR3: ASSLGTGAYEQY
V: TRBV25-1; CDR3: ASSGGVVNSPLH
V: TRBV7-6; CDR3: ASSRPGGPTDEQF
V: TRBV5-1; CDR3: ASSSSLEGAYNEQF
V: TRBV10-3; CDR3: AASPDRVNEKLF
V: TRBV6-6; CDR3: ASSRTNTEAF
V: TRBV18; CDR3: ASSPLQGATEAF
V: TRBV5-4; CDR3: ASSPAGAGANVLT
V: TRBV28; CDR3: ASTLWGGSNTEAF
V: TRBV5-4; CDR3: ASSPSGRSNTGELF
V: TRBV11-3; CDR3: ASSFNPTTGEQY
V: TRBV4-3; CDR3: ASSQDRGDSSQPQH
V: TRBV5-1; CDR3: ASSLGQGSSNQPQH
V: TRBV4-1; CDR3: ASSQDPPDEQY
V: TRBV11-2; CDR3: ASSLDGGYEQY
V: TRBV27; CDR3: ASRRGTGHNYGYT
V: TRBV29-1; CDR3: SVGAAAYEQY
V: TRBV7-2; CDR3: ASSSDRGNQPQH
V: TRBV5-1; CDR3: ASRLSTDTQY
V: TRBV5-1; CDR3: ASSLVFSGRGIQETQY
V: TRBV28; CDR3: ASSGTGINQPQH
V: TRBV4-3; CDR3: ASSQDSRGFFYGYT
V: TRBV7-3; CDR3: ASSPWGSGSEQF
V: TRBV29-1; CDR3: SVGSGYEQY
V: TRBV30; CDR3: AWTGGLSYNEQF
V: TRBV19; CDR3: ASSMVGQGMVVYGYT
V: TRBV11-1; CDR3: ASSLGRGSTEAF
V: TRBV29-1; CDR3: SPRTGRQQY
V: TRBV6-1; CDR3: ASSGVGESGPQH
V: TRBV28; CDR3: ASSPRYYRSSYNSPLH
V: TRBV5-1; CDR3: ASSFEDRDFYGYT
V: TRBV6-6; CDR3: ASSRGGGRGETQY